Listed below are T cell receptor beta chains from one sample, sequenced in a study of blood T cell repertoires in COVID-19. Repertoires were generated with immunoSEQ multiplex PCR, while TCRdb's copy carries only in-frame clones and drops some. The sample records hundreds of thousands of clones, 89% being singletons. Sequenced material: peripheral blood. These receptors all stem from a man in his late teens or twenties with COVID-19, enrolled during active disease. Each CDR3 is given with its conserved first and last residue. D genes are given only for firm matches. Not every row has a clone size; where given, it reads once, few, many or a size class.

DNA: TGCGCCAGCAGTCGCGGGGAGCATTACGAGCAGTACTTC; CDR3: CASSRGEHYEQYF; V: TRBV10-2; J: TRBJ2-7; D: NA; size: NA
DNA: TGTGCCAGCAGCCAAAATGGCGCGGGCACCTACAATGAGCAGTTCTTC; CDR3: CASSQNGAGTYNEQFF; V: TRBV4-2; J: TRBJ2-1; D: NA; size: NA
DNA: TGTGCCAGCTCACCAAGCGGGGCCTACGAGCAGTACTTC; CDR3: CASSPSGAYEQYF; V: TRBV18; J: TRBJ2-7; D: TRBD2; size: NA
DNA: TGTGCCAGCAGCGACGGGAGAATGGGGGAGACCCAGTACTTC; CDR3: CASSDGRMGETQYF; V: TRBV9; J: TRBJ2-5; D: NA; size: NA
DNA: TGCAGCTCCGGGACAGGGTCCGGGGAGCTGTTTTTT; CDR3: CSSGTGSGELFF; V: TRBV29-1; J: TRBJ2-2; D: TRBD1; size: NA
DNA: TGTGCCAGCAGTTCGCAGGGGGCCGGGGAGACCCAGTACTTC; CDR3: CASSSQGAGETQYF; V: TRBV27; J: TRBJ2-5; D: TRBD1; size: NA
DNA: TGTGCCAGCAGCCCACGGACAACTAGCACAGATACGCAGTATTTT; CDR3: CASSPRTTSTDTQYF; V: TRBV9; J: TRBJ2-3; D: NA; size: NA
DNA: TGTGCCAGTAGTATTAATGCAGCTGGAAACACCATATATTTT; CDR3: CASSINAAGNTIYF; V: TRBV19; J: TRBJ1-3; D: NA; size: NA
DNA: TGTGCCACCTCACGGGGGGCAGGGGGCCATTACGAGCAGTACTTC; CDR3: CATSRGAGGHYEQYF; V: TRBV6-5; J: TRBJ2-7; D: NA; size: NA
DNA: TGTGCCAGCAGCGTTACTGGGGCCAACGTCCTGACTTTC; CDR3: CASSVTGANVLTF; V: TRBV9; J: TRBJ2-6; D: NA; size: NA
DNA: TGTGCCAGCAGTTACTCCGGGACAGGGGACTACGAGCAGTACTTC; CDR3: CASSYSGTGDYEQYF; V: TRBV6-5; J: TRBJ2-7; D: TRBD1; size: few
DNA: TGCAGCGTTGAAGAGGGGACTAGCGTCTATTTT; CDR3: CSVEEGTSVYF; V: TRBV29-1; J: TRBJ2-3; D: TRBD2; size: NA
DNA: TGTGCCAGCAGTTTGAGAGAAGCTTTCTTT; CDR3: CASSLREAFF; V: TRBV2; J: TRBJ1-1; D: NA; size: NA
DNA: TGCAGTGCTAGTCCGGCCCACGGGGAGACCCAGTACTTC; CDR3: CSASPAHGETQYF; V: TRBV20-1; J: TRBJ2-5; D: NA; size: few
DNA: TGTGCCAGCAGTGAGACAGTTACCCAAGAGACCCAGTACTTC; CDR3: CASSETVTQETQYF; V: TRBV6-1; J: TRBJ2-5; D: NA; size: NA
DNA: TGCAGCGTCGGGGACACCTACAATGAGCAGTTCTTC; CDR3: CSVGDTYNEQFF; V: TRBV29-1; J: TRBJ2-1; D: NA; size: NA
DNA: TGTGCCAGCAGTTTAGCACTAGCGGGGGCTGGGAATGAGCAGTTCTTC; CDR3: CASSLALAGAGNEQFF; V: TRBV27; J: TRBJ2-1; D: TRBD2; size: NA
DNA: TGTGCCAGCAGCTTGAGACAGGGGAGCAATCAGCCCCAGCATTTT; CDR3: CASSLRQGSNQPQHF; V: TRBV5-6; J: TRBJ1-5; D: TRBD1; size: few
DNA: TGTGCCACCAGTGAGCCCCCTGGTAGCGGGAGAACGAACATTCAGTACTTC; CDR3: CATSEPPGSGRTNIQYF; V: TRBV24-1; J: TRBJ2-4; D: TRBD2; size: NA
DNA: TGTGCCAGTAGTACCCTAGCGGGAGCCGGCTACGAGCAGTACTTC; CDR3: CASSTLAGAGYEQYF; V: TRBV19; J: TRBJ2-7; D: TRBD2; size: NA
DNA: TGTGCCACCAGTGACTCCCGGGCAGGGGGCGCGAAGCAGTTCTTC; CDR3: CATSDSRAGGAKQFF; V: TRBV24-1; J: TRBJ2-1; D: TRBD1; size: NA
DNA: TGTGCCAGCAGCTTAGTACCTAGCGCATCCTACAATGAGCAGTTCTTC; CDR3: CASSLVPSASYNEQFF; V: TRBV7-9; J: TRBJ2-1; D: NA; size: few
DNA: TGCGCCAGCAGCCAAGATATGGCTAGCGGGGGACGGGATACGCAGTATTTT; CDR3: CASSQDMASGGRDTQYF; V: TRBV4-1; J: TRBJ2-3; D: TRBD2; size: NA
DNA: TGTGCCACCAGCGGCCGCAGGGGAGAAGACACTGAAGCTTTCTTT; CDR3: CATSGRRGEDTEAFF; V: TRBV15; J: TRBJ1-1; D: NA; size: NA
DNA: TGTGCCACCAGAACCCGGGACACCCAAAACTATGGCTACACCTTC; CDR3: CATRTRDTQNYGYTF; V: TRBV15; J: TRBJ1-2; D: NA; size: NA
DNA: TGTGCCAGCAGTCTCGGGAACACCGGGGAGCTGTTTTTT; CDR3: CASSLGNTGELFF; V: TRBV25-1; J: TRBJ2-2; D: NA; size: NA
DNA: TGTGCCAGCAGCTTGGGACTAGATTTTGGTTCTGGTGAGCAGTACTTC; CDR3: CASSLGLDFGSGEQYF; V: TRBV5-4; J: TRBJ2-7; D: NA; size: NA
DNA: TGTGCCAGCACCCTACCGGGACAGGAAATGGACGAGCAGTACTTC; CDR3: CASTLPGQEMDEQYF; V: TRBV27; J: TRBJ2-7; D: TRBD1; size: NA
DNA: TGTGCCAGCAGGCCCCGAGGGCTTAACTATGGCTACACCTTC; CDR3: CASRPRGLNYGYTF; V: TRBV27; J: TRBJ1-2; D: NA; size: NA
DNA: TGTGCCAGCAGTTTATCCCTTGGACACCCCTCTGGGGCCAACGTCCTGACTTTC; CDR3: CASSLSLGHPSGANVLTF; V: TRBV28; J: TRBJ2-6; D: NA; size: NA
DNA: TGTGCCAGCAGCTTACTACTAGCGGGGGGGCCCAATGAGCAGTTCTTC; CDR3: CASSLLLAGGPNEQFF; V: TRBV11-2; J: TRBJ2-1; D: TRBD2; size: NA
DNA: TGTGCCAGCAGCTTAGACACGGCCTACGAGCAGTACTTC; CDR3: CASSLDTAYEQYF; V: TRBV11-3; J: TRBJ2-7; D: NA; size: NA
DNA: TGTGCCAGCACCCGACAGGGACAAACCGAGCAGTACTTC; CDR3: CASTRQGQTEQYF; V: TRBV21-1; J: TRBJ2-7; D: NA; size: NA
DNA: TGTGCCAGCAGCCAACCCGCTACAGGGTCCCACGAGCAGTACTTC; CDR3: CASSQPATGSHEQYF; V: TRBV7-9; J: TRBJ2-7; D: NA; size: few
DNA: TGTGCCAGTAGTATAGTTGGCCCTAGCGGGAGTTCCTACAATGAGCAGTTCTTC; CDR3: CASSIVGPSGSSYNEQFF; V: TRBV19; J: TRBJ2-1; D: TRBD2; size: NA
DNA: TGTGCCAGCAGCTTTCCTACTAACTATGGCTACACCTTC; CDR3: CASSFPTNYGYTF; V: TRBV7-8; J: TRBJ1-2; D: NA; size: NA
DNA: TGCAGTGCCCCGAGCTCCTACGAGCAGTACTTC; CDR3: CSAPSSYEQYF; V: TRBV20-1; J: TRBJ2-7; D: NA; size: NA
DNA: TGCGCCAGCAGCTCCGGACTAGCGGGGGCCCTAAACACCGGGGAGCTGTTTTTT; CDR3: CASSSGLAGALNTGELFF; V: TRBV5-1; J: TRBJ2-2; D: TRBD2; size: NA
DNA: TGCGCCAGCAGCTTGGGGGCAGGTTCCTACGAGCAGTACTTC; CDR3: CASSLGAGSYEQYF; V: TRBV5-1; J: TRBJ2-7; D: NA; size: NA
DNA: TGCGCCAGCAGCTCCAACGGACAGACTGAAGAGACCCAGTACTTC; CDR3: CASSSNGQTEETQYF; V: TRBV5-1; J: TRBJ2-5; D: NA; size: NA
DNA: TGCGCCACCTCCGGGACACTCTCTGGGGCCAACGTCCTGACTTTC; CDR3: CATSGTLSGANVLTF; V: TRBV5-1; J: TRBJ2-6; D: NA; size: NA
DNA: TGCAGCGTTGAAGCCCGCAGGGGTAGTACTGAAGCTTTCTTT; CDR3: CSVEARRGSTEAFF; V: TRBV29-1; J: TRBJ1-1; D: NA; size: few
DNA: TGTGCCAGTAGCGGTTTCTGGAATGAGCAGTTCTTC; CDR3: CASSGFWNEQFF; V: TRBV19; J: TRBJ2-1; D: NA; size: NA